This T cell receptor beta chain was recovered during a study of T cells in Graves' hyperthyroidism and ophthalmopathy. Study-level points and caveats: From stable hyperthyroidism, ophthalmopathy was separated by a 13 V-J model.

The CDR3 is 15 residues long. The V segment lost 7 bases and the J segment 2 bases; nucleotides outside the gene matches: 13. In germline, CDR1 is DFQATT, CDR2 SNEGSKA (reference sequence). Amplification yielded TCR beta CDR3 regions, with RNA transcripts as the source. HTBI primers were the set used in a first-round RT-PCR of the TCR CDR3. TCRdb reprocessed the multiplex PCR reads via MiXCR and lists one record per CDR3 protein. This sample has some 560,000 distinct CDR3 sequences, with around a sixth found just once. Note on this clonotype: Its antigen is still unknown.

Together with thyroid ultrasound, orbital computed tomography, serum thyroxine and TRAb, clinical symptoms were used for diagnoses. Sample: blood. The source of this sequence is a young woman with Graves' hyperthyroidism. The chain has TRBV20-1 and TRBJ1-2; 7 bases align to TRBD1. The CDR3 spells CSVSDRQGANYGYTF. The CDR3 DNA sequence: TGCAGTGTTAGCGACCGACAGGGTGCGAACTATGGCTACACCTTC.